This is a list of T cell receptor beta chains from one sample in a study of human T cells and chemical hapten exposure. One entry per CDR3 protein, called by TCRdb with MiXCR from the RACE reads. The repertoire includes some 89,000 distinct CDR3 sequences, 10% of them detected once, and roughly 2.3% sits in the top ten. Sequenced material: whole blood, taken in connection with sensitization to the hapten diphenylcyclopropenone (DPC). The source of these receptors is a woman aged 25-40 years with alopecia areata. Some clones in this sample may be carry-over from other donors' samples. CDR3s include the opening cysteine and the closing phenylalanine or tryptophan. Fields, in order: J gene, clone size, V gene, D gene, CDR3 DNA, CDR3 protein. D genes are given only for firm matches. Only some rows state a clone size, as once, few, many or a class for expanded clones.

TRBJ1-1,many,TRBV28,-,TGTGCCAGCAGTTTAGACAGGTCGGTCGCTGAAGCTTTCTTT,CASSLDRSVAEAFF
TRBJ2-7,few,TRBV30,-,TGTGCCTGGAGTGTATCTTTGTTGCCTGTCTCCTACGAGCAGTACTTC,CAWSVSLLPVSYEQYF
TRBJ2-7,few,TRBV7-9,-,TGTGCCAGCAGCCAGGTCACAGAGCAGTACTTC,CASSQVTEQYF
TRBJ1-5,-,TRBV24-1,-,TGTGCCACCAGTGGGGGGCAGGGGAGCCAGCCCCAGCATTTT,CATSGGQGSQPQHF
TRBJ1-2,few,TRBV28,TRBD1,TGTGCCAGCAGTCAACATGGGGGACAGGGCTATGGCTACACCTTC,CASSQHGGQGYGYTF
TRBJ2-2,-,TRBV20-1,-,TGCAGTGCTAGAGATCTCACTCGAAACACCGGGGAGCTGTTTTTT,CSARDLTRNTGELFF
TRBJ1-4,many,TRBV7-2,-,TGTGCCAGCAGCTTACTAGTTGCAACTAATGAAAAACTGTTTTTT,CASSLLVATNEKLFF
TRBJ2-2,-,TRBV29-1,-,TGCGGTGGCGGGCAGCTTGGGGGCACCGGGGAGCTGTTTTTT,CGGGQLGGTGELFF
TRBJ2-1,many,TRBV7-3,-,TGTGCCAGCAGCCGGGACCGAGGGGACAATGAGCAGTTCTTC,CASSRDRGDNEQFF
TRBJ2-3,-,TRBV29-1,-,TGCAGCGTTGAAGTTGGCTCGAACACAGATACGCAGTATTTT,CSVEVGSNTDTQYF